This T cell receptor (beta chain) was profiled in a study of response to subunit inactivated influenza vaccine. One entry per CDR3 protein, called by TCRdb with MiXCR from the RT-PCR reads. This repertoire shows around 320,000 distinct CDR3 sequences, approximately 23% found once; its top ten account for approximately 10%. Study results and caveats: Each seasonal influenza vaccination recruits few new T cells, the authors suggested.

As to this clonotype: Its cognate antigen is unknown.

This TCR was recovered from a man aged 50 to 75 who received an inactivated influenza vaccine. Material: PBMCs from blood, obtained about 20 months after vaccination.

CDR3 amino acids: CASSHIWTGEETQYF. CDR3 DNA: TGTGCCAGCAGCCATATATGGACAGGGGAAGAGACCCAGTACTTC. The chain couples TRBV4-2 to TRBJ2-5; 9 nucleotides agree with TRBD1. With V trimmed by 3 bases and J by 3 bases, 5 bases remained unmatched. CDR3 size: 15 residues. Germline V lookup: CDR1 LGHNA, CDR2 YNFKEQ.